This T cell receptor (beta chain) was captured by sequencing in a study of naive and memory T cell subsets. This clonotype was recorded a few times. Amplification of ligated cDNA took four PCR rounds with SP2 and nested alpha and beta constant primers. MiXCR, applied by TCRdb to the 5' RACE reads, yields one record per CDR3 protein. This table holds roughly 30,000 distinct CDR3 sequences, about a sixth found once. TCR cDNA received a 3' ligated oligonucleotide that carried a UMI. The CDR3 runs 16 residues. The ends lost 8 bases at V and 4 bases at J; junction bases unmatched: 13. Germline V lookup: CDR1 MNHNY, CDR2 SVGAGI (reference sequence).

The TCR sequence derives from a female donor in good health. This chain connects TRBV6-6 to TRBJ2-5; TRBD1 agrees at 10 bases. This chain's CDR3 is CASGEGDRGQLETQYF. For the CDR3, the DNA is TGTGCCAGCGGTGAGGGCGACAGGGGGCAGCTAGAGACCCAGTACTTC.